These T cell receptor beta chains were read from a single sample in a study of T cells in Graves' hyperthyroidism and ophthalmopathy. Using its own MiXCR run on the multiplex PCR reads, TCRdb lists one record per CDR3 protein. Of roughly 740,000 distinct CDR3 sequences in the sample, roughly 17% were seen once. The sample consisted of blood. The receptor source for this set is a young man with Graves' hyperthyroidism. Both conserved end residues are part of each CDR3. Fields, in order: D gene, clone size, J gene, V gene, CDR3 DNA, CDR3 protein. The D gene is left open where the match is weak. Only some rows state a clone size, as once, few, many or a class for expanded clones.

. . TRBJ2-7 TRBV20-1 TGCAGTGCTCCGGCGACCATGAGAAACTCCTACGAGCAGTACTTC CSAPATMRNSYEQYF
. . TRBJ2-2 TRBV4-1 TGCGCCAGCAGCCAAGATGGCCGGGTCCGGAACACCGGGGAGCTGTTTTTT CASSQDGRVRNTGELFF
. many TRBJ2-5 TRBV6-1 TGTGCCAGCACCCTTCGGCAGGGGAAAGAGACCCAGTACTTC CASTLRQGKETQYF
. . TRBJ2-7 TRBV20-1 TGCAGTGCCTTTAATCCAACGCCCTCCGAGCAGTACTTC CSAFNPTPSEQYF
. few TRBJ2-3 TRBV5-5 TGTGCCAGCAGCTTTGAGAGCGGAAGGTACCGCACAGATACGCAGTATTTT CASSFESGRYRTDTQYF
TRBD2 few TRBJ2-3 TRBV18 TGTGCCAGCACACGACGGGCTAGCGGGAGTGTCGCAGATACGCAGTATTTT CASTRRASGSVADTQYF
. many TRBJ2-1 TRBV28 TGTGCCATCAGTAGCGGCTCCGATGAGCAGTTCTTC CAISSGSDEQFF
. few TRBJ1-1 TRBV19 TGTGCCAGGCAACTCAGCAAGGCCCCTTCCACTGAAGCTTTCTTT CARQLSKAPSTEAFF
. many TRBJ1-2 TRBV5-1 TGCGCCAGCAGCTTGGATGGGTCCACTAACTATGGCTACACCTTC CASSLDGSTNYGYTF
. . TRBJ1-1 TRBV6-4 TGTGCCAGCAGACCACAGGTTTGGAACACTGAAGCTTTCTTT CASRPQVWNTEAFF
TRBD1 few TRBJ1-4 TRBV7-8 TGTGCCAGCAGCCGCTGGACAGGGAATGAAAAACTGTTTTTT CASSRWTGNEKLFF
. once TRBJ2-1 TRBV3-1 TGTGCCAGCAGCCAAGATGGAGACCTGAGAAGACACAATGAGCAGTTCTTC CASSQDGDLRRHNEQFF
TRBD1 many TRBJ2-5 TRBV24-1 TGTGCCACCAGTGAATCGCAGGGGGCAACATTAGAGACCCAGTACTTC CATSESQGATLETQYF
. . TRBJ2-1 TRBV10-2 TGCGCCAGCTGCGGGGATCGGTTGAGCTCCTACAATGAGCAGTTCTTC CASCGDRLSSYNEQFF
TRBD1 . TRBJ2-1 TRBV4-3 TGCGCCAGCAGCCAAGATGGCAGGGGGTTCAACAATGAGCAGTTCTTC CASSQDGRGFNNEQFF
. . TRBJ2-6 TRBV6-1 TGTGCCAGCAGTACAGGTCTTTCGACCAACGTCCTGACTTTC CASSTGLSTNVLTF
. many TRBJ2-7 TRBV29-1 TGCAGCGTGGGATACAGCTCACCGACCTACGAGCAGTACTTC CSVGYSSPTYEQYF
TRBD2 many TRBJ2-7 TRBV6-1 TGTGCCAGCAGTCCGGGACTAGCCGTCATCTACGAGCAGTACTTC CASSPGLAVIYEQYF
. many TRBJ2-2 TRBV6-1 TGTGCCAGCAGAAAACAGGGTCCCAGGATGAACACCGGGGAGCTGTTTTTT CASRKQGPRMNTGELFF
. . TRBJ2-1 TRBV19 TGTGCCAGTAAAATTAGCGGTGCCTACAATGAGCAGTTCTTC CASKISGAYNEQFF
TRBD1 . TRBJ2-5 TRBV20-1 TGCAGTGCTGGACAGGGGTCGAAAGAGACCCAGTACTTC CSAGQGSKETQYF
TRBD1 few TRBJ2-3 TRBV30 TGTGCCTGGGGCCTAGGACAGGGTGGAGTGTCGCCGTGGACAGATACGCAGTATTTT CAWGLGQGGVSPWTDTQYF
TRBD2 many TRBJ2-3 TRBV28 TGTGCCAGCAGTTCCATTGACCAGCTAGCGGGTAGCACAGATACGCAGTATTTT CASSSIDQLAGSTDTQYF
TRBD1 . TRBJ2-2 TRBV4-3 TGCGCCAGCAGCCAAGATTGGGGACAGGGGGCAGCCGGGGAGCTGTTTTTT CASSQDWGQGAAGELFF
. many TRBJ2-5 TRBV11-3 TGTGCCAGCAGCCAGTTAACAGGCCAAGAGACCCAGTACTTC CASSQLTGQETQYF
. many TRBJ2-7 TRBV5-1 TGCGCCAGCAGCTTGGGAAAGAACTCCGACGAGCAGTACTTC CASSLGKNSDEQYF
. many TRBJ2-5 TRBV30 TGTGCCTGGAGTGTATACGTACAGACCCAGTACTTC CAWSVYVQTQYF
TRBD2 . TRBJ2-5 TRBV20-1 TGCAGTGCTAGGGTATTCGGACTAGCGGACGGGGCGACCCAGTACTTC CSARVFGLADGATQYF
. many TRBJ1-5 TRBV6-1 TGTGCCAGCAGTCGGGCCGTGGCTCAGCCCCAGCATTTT CASSRAVAQPQHF
TRBD1 few TRBJ1-5 TRBV27 TGTGCCAGCAGCCCCGGGACAGGGGCGCGTCAGCCCCAGCATTTT CASSPGTGARQPQHF
TRBD2 . TRBJ2-3 TRBV3-1 TGTGCCAGCGCAAGTAGCGGGAGTAGTTCAGGCACAGATACGCAGTATTTT CASASSGSSSGTDTQYF
. many TRBJ2-7 TRBV24-1 TGTGCCACCAGTGGTGGAGCGTCCTACGAGCAGTACTTC CATSGGASYEQYF
TRBD2 few TRBJ2-3 TRBV30 TGTGCCTGGAGTGTACCTTCTAGCGGATGGGTTGGAGATACGCAGTATTTT CAWSVPSSGWVGDTQYF
. few TRBJ1-1 TRBV5-6 TGTGCCAGCAGCCGCGAGACAGGCACTGAAGCTTTCTTT CASSRETGTEAFF
. once TRBJ2-2 TRBV5-1 TGCGCCAGCAGCTTACAGGGTCACACCGGGGAGCTGTTTTTT CASSLQGHTGELFF
. few TRBJ1-2 TRBV12-3/TRBV12-4 TGTGCCAGCAGCGAAAGACAGAACTATGGCTACACCTTC CASSERQNYGYTF
. . TRBJ1-1 TRBV5-1 TGCGCCAGCAGCTTGCCTGAGGGGAGGTCTGAAGCTTTCTTT CASSLPEGRSEAFF
. . TRBJ1-6 TRBV27 TGTGCCAGCAGTCCCATCCAGAGCTATAATTCACCCCTCCACTTT CASSPIQSYNSPLHF
TRBD2 many TRBJ2-5 TRBV12-3/TRBV12-4 TGTGCCAGCACCTTACGGCGCGTAGCGGGATCCCCGGAGACCCAGTACTTC CASTLRRVAGSPETQYF
. . TRBJ1-2 TRBV18 TGTGCCAGCTCACCCGAGAGGGCGGGCTATGGCTACACCTTC CASSPERAGYGYTF
. few TRBJ2-7 TRBV20-1 TGCAGTGCTATATCGGGGAGTAAGGGAAAAAACGAGCAGTACTTC CSAISGSKGKNEQYF
. many TRBJ2-6 TRBV28 TGTGCCAGCAGTTTATGGGAGGCCGGGGCCAACGTCCTGACTTTC CASSLWEAGANVLTF
. . TRBJ2-3 TRBV2 TGTGCCAGCACTCTGGATACCGGGAATACGCAGTATTTT CASTLDTGNTQYF
TRBD1 few TRBJ1-2 TRBV20-1 TGCAGTGCCAAATCGACAGGGGAAATTGGCTACACCTTC CSAKSTGEIGYTF
TRBD1 many TRBJ1-1 TRBV28 TGTGCCGGCCGTGACAGGGAAACTGAAGCTTTCTTT CAGRDRETEAFF
. . TRBJ2-1 TRBV19 TGTGCCAGTAGTATCAAAAGTACCGAGCAGTTCTTC CASSIKSTEQFF
TRBD1 many TRBJ1-1 TRBV18 TGTGCCAGCTCACCCGGACAGGTCGGCACTGAAGCTTTCTTT CASSPGQVGTEAFF
. few TRBJ2-3 TRBV6-2/TRBV6-3 TGTGCCAGCAGCACCCGGCTGATCACAGATACGCAGTATTTT CASSTRLITDTQYF
. . TRBJ1-2 TRBV7-3 TGTGCCAGCAGCCCGGGGCCCCCCTATGGCTACACCTTC CASSPGPPYGYTF
. many TRBJ2-5 TRBV20-1 TGCAGTGCTAGGACGGCAGGGCCCGGGGGCGAGACCCAGTACTTC CSARTAGPGGETQYF
TRBD1 . TRBJ2-2 TRBV3-1 TGTGCCAGCAGCCAGACAGGGATCGGGGAGCTGGTTTTT CASSQTGIGELVF
. . TRBJ2-3 TRBV3-1 TGTGCCAGCAGCCAAGATATGGGGTCCGGTAGGCCCACCGACATCACAGATACGCAGTATTTT CASSQDMGSGRPTDITDTQYF
TRBD2 many TRBJ2-1 TRBV28 TGTGCCAGCAGTTTCTTCACTAGCGATGAGCAGTTCTTC CASSFFTSDEQFF
. many TRBJ2-1 TRBV12-3/TRBV12-4 TGTGCCAGCAGGGGACTCGTGGATGAGCAGTTCTTC CASRGLVDEQFF
TRBD2 many TRBJ2-1 TRBV28 TGTGCCAGCAGTCCCTGGACTAGCGGGAGGGGTTTCGATGAGCAGTTCTTC CASSPWTSGRGFDEQFF
. few TRBJ2-2 TRBV7-8 TGTGCCAGCAGCTTAGTTAGGGACACCGGGGAGCTGTTTTTT CASSLVRDTGELFF
. . TRBJ2-1 TRBV5-1 TGCGCCAGCAGCTTGGTAGGGGGGAGGTCCGACAATGAGCAGTTCTTC CASSLVGGRSDNEQFF
TRBD2 many TRBJ2-5 TRBV18 TGTGCCAGCTCACCACCAGCGGGACTACAAGAGACCCAGTACTTC CASSPPAGLQETQYF
TRBD2 . TRBJ2-1 TRBV28 TGTGCCAGCAGTTTCCTAGCGGGAGGGGGTCCGTACAATGAGCAGTTCTTC CASSFLAGGGPYNEQFF
. many TRBJ1-1 TRBV6-5 TGTGCCAGCAGTTACTCGACCGACACTGAAGCTTTCTTT CASSYSTDTEAFF